Shown below are 5 T cell receptor beta chains from a single sample sequenced in a study of blood T cell repertoires in COVID-19. Profiling relied on immunoSEQ multiplex PCR, and the TCRdb table lists in-frame clones only, not all of them. This table has about 270,000 clones, more than 75% appearing once. Input material: PBMCs or T cells enriched from blood (not recorded which). The receptors originated from a woman aged 55-75 years in a cohort exposed to, infected with or recovered from COVID-19 (not recorded which).

The chain combines TRBV19 with TRBJ1-3, with 12 bases matching TRBD1. The CDR3 runs to 18 residues. The ends lost 5 bases at V and 0 bases at J; junction bases unmatched: 8. CDR1 LNHDA and CDR2 SQIVND come from the germline V gene (reference sequence). The CDR3 is CASSSSGQGASSGNTIYF. CDR3 bases: TGTGCCAGTAGTTCCTCGGGACAGGGGGCCTCCTCTGGAAACACCATATATTTT.

The rearrangement links TRBV6-5 to TRBJ1-1; TRBD1 matches 8 bases. V dropped 7 bases and J dropped 11; count of bases not matched to a gene: 9. Germline values: CDR1 MNHEY, CDR2 SVGAGI. The CDR3 covers 12 residues. CDR3 sequence: CASTKQGVRAFF. In nucleotides, the CDR3 is TGTGCCAGCACCAAACAGGGGGTAAGGGCTTTCTTT.

This sequence joins TRBV7-2 and TRBJ2-1; possible D gene TRBD1, 6 bases. V was trimmed by 1 base and J by 10 bases, leaving 11 bases between them. Germline V lookup: CDR1 SGHTA, CDR2 FQGNSA. The CDR3 contains 13 residues. The CDR3 DNA is TGTGCCAGCAGCTTAGACAGGGTAGAAGAGCAGTTCTTC. Protein: CASSLDRVEEQFF.

The chain joins TRBV5-1 to TRBJ2-7; the D gene is possibly TRBD2 (5 bases). V was pared by 0 bases and J by 2 bases, with 6 bases between. The CDR3 length is 13 residues. The germline V gene encodes CDR1 SGHRS and CDR2 YFSETQ. This chain's CDR3 is CASSLGRTYEQYF. In nucleotides, the CDR3 is TGCGCCAGCAGCTTGGGGAGGACCTACGAGCAGTACTTC.

The chain has TRBV5-1 and TRBJ1-1, with D tentatively TRBD1 (5 bases). The ends were cut back, 1 base at V and 0 bases at J, with 10 bases in the middle. The CDR3 sequence is 15 residues long. Germline-derived CDR1 and CDR2 are SGHRS and YFSETQ. CDR3 nucleotide sequence: TGCGCCAGCAGCTTGTCCCGACAGTTGAACACTGAAGCTTTCTTT. This translates into CASSLSRQLNTEAFF.